What follows are 25 T cell receptor beta chains derived from one specimen sequenced in a study of shared clonotypes between healthy human individuals. Generated by immunoSEQ multiplex PCR, the TCRdb table keeps only in-frame clones and is missing some. Here the sample spans about 2 million clones, around 95% being singletons. Sequenced sample: naive CD4+ T cells sorted from blood. Subset indicated: CD45RA+ positively selected. The receptors were gathered from a man younger than 35 in good health.

This chain joins TRBV9 and TRBJ2-7; D may be TRBD2 (6 bases). Trimming took off 4 bases at V and 2 bases at J, with 13 bases between the two ends. CDR1 SGDLS and CDR2 YYNGEE come from the germline V gene. The CDR3 sequence is 14 residues long. Here the CDR3 reads CASSFSSSAYEQYF. CDR3 DNA: TGTGCCAGCAGCTTTTCTTCTAGCGCCTACGAGCAGTACTTC.

This clone was detected once. This rearrangement joins TRBV19 to TRBJ2-7; perhaps TRBD1 as D (6 bases). Trimming took off 1 base at V and 3 bases at J, with 10 bases between the two ends. There are 14 residues in the CDR3. From germline, CDR1 is LNHDA and CDR2 SQIVND (reference sequence). The CDR3 reads CASSIATGNYEQYF. CDR3 sequence (DNA): TGTGCCAGTAGTATAGCGACAGGTAACTACGAGCAGTACTTC.

This clone was observed a handful of times. This chain uses TRBV19 with TRBJ1-6, with D maybe TRBD1 (6 bases). Trimming cost V 6 bases and J 7 bases, with 13 bases left between them. This CDR3 is 14 amino acids long. Looked up from germline, CDR1 is LNHDA and CDR2 is SQIVND (reference sequence). CDR3 nucleotide sequence: TGTGCCAGTAGGCAACAGGGAGGGAATTCACCCCTCCACTTT. Translated, it gives CASRQQGGNSPLHF.

Only a few counts were recorded for this clone. The sample contains more than one DNA sequence encoding this CDR3. The chain recombines TRBV6-5 with TRBJ1-1; tentative D call: TRBD1 (5 bases). The CDR3 covers 11 residues. Germline V gene sequence: CDR1 MNHEY, CDR2 SVGAGI. V lost 5 bases and J lost 5, with 6 bases in between. CDR3 region: CASSQGTEAFF. CDR3 coding DNA: TGTGCCAGCAGTCAGGGTACTGAAGCTTTCTTT.

The genes are TRBV10-1 and TRBJ2-5; perhaps D is TRBD1 or TRBD2 (6 bases each). Germline CDR1 reads WNHNN; CDR2 reads SYGVQD (reference sequence). The CDR3 spans 13 residues. The V end was cut by 6 bases, the J end by 1 base, with 9 bases between. The DNA of the CDR3 is TGCGCCAGCAGCGGGGGCGGCCAAGAGACCCAGTACTTC. Translated: CASSGGGQETQYF.

The chain carries TRBV6-8 and TRBJ1-6; 8 nucleotides align to TRBD1. V lost 4 bases and J lost 9; bases outside the gene matches: 5. Germline V gene data show CDR1 as MNHGY and CDR2 as SAAAGT. This CDR3 comprises 14 residues. The chain's CDR3 is CASSSDRGVSPLHF. CDR3 nucleotide sequence: TGTGCCAGCAGTTCCGACAGGGGAGTTTCACCCCTCCACTTT.

The V gene is TRBV5-1, the J gene TRBJ2-7; D possibly corresponds to TRBD1 (5 bases). The CDR3 is made up of 14 amino acids. The V end was cut by 2 bases, the J end by 0 bases, with 9 bases between. Germline CDR1 is SGHRS and CDR2 is YFSETQ. As DNA, the CDR3 is TGCGCCAGCAGCTTCTACAGGAGCTCCTACGAGCAGTACTTC. Translating gives CASSFYRSSYEQYF.

This rearrangement joins TRBV19 to TRBJ2-3; D is unclear. Trimming shortened V by 6 bases and J by 2 bases, and 15 bases separated the two germline ends. Germline V gene lookup returns CDR1 LNHDA and CDR2 SQIVND (reference sequence). CDR3 length: 15 amino acids. CDR3 in amino acids: CASSDIALLTDTQYF. CDR3 sequence (DNA): TGTGCCAGTAGCGACATAGCCCTCCTCACAGATACGCAGTATTTT.

V and J are TRBV7-9 and TRBJ2-3; 7 bases agree with TRBD2. J gave up 0 bases and V 1 base, and 7 bases lay outside the gene matches. Per germline, CDR1 SEHNR and CDR2 FQNEAQ (reference sequence). The CDR3 is made up of 17 amino acids. CDR3 bases: TGTGCCAGCAGCTTAGTTGGGAGGGGTATTAGCACAGATACGCAGTATTTT. This codes for CASSLVGRGISTDTQYF. Filled out from reference TRBV7-9 and TRBJ2-3, the complete variable domain reads DTGVSQNPRHKITKRGQNVTFRCDPISEHNRLYWYRQTLGQGPEFLTYFQNEAQLEKSRLLSDRFSAERPKGSFSTLEIQRTEQGDSAMYLCASSLVGRGISTDTQYFGPGTRLTVL.

J is TRBJ2-7 and V is TRBV27; 8 bases are a match to TRBD1. Germline V gene lookup returns CDR1 MNHEY and CDR2 SMNVEV (reference sequence). This CDR3 region has 15 residues. The J segment lost 4 bases and the V segment lost 2 bases, leaving 7 bases of the junction unmatched. CDR3 nucleotide sequence: TGTGCCAGCAGTTTAAACAGGGGGGCAGGATACGAGCAGTACTTC. It yields the protein CASSLNRGAGYEQYF.

Worth noting for this clone: Other DNA sequences within the sample encode an identical CDR3. V and J are TRBV18 and TRBJ1-3, with D uncertain. V shed 4 bases and J shed 0 bases, with 10 bases lying between them. The germline V gene encodes CDR1 KGHSH and CDR2 LQKENI. The CDR3 runs 15 residues. The CDR3 loop is CASSHLESSGNTIYF. DNA for the CDR3: TGTGCCAGCTCACACTTGGAAAGCTCTGGAAACACCATATATTTT.

The chain combines TRBV15 with TRBJ2-5; D perhaps matches TRBD1 (5 bases). Between the trimmed V and J ends, which lost 1 base and 2 bases, there was a span of 8 bases. In germline, CDR1 is LNHNV, CDR2 YYDKDF (reference sequence). The length of the CDR3 is 14 residues. The CDR3 DNA reads as TGTGCCACCAGCAGAGGTGGGGCACAAGAGACCCAGTACTTC. Translated, it gives CATSRGGAQETQYF.

The chain has TRBV6-1 and TRBJ1-4; no definite D call. CDR3 size: 14 residues. The germline CDR1 and CDR2 sequences are MNHNS and SASEGT. V was cut by 4 bases and J by 2 bases, with 8 bases left in between. The CDR3 sequence: CASSVSGTNEKLFF. The CDR3, as DNA: TGTGCCAGCAGTGTTAGTGGTACTAATGAAAAACTGTTTTTT.

This clone appeared a single time. The chain uses TRBV5-4 and TRBJ1-2; D possibly corresponds to TRBD1 (6 bases). CDR1 is SGHNT and CDR2 is YYREEE in the germline V gene (reference sequence). The ends were cut back, 4 bases at V and 4 bases at J, with 11 bases in the middle. The CDR3 length is 13 residues. CDR3 DNA sequence: TGTGCCAGCAGCGCCAGGGGCTTCTATGGCTACACCTTC. Its translation: CASSARGFYGYTF.

The chain links TRBV10-3 to TRBJ2-2, with D possibly being TRBD2 (5 bases). Germline CDR1 is ENHRY and CDR2 is SYGVKD. The ends were cut back, 0 bases at V and 4 bases at J, with 12 bases in the middle. This CDR3 has 16 residues. The CDR3 spells CAISESGIASTGELFF. The CDR3 DNA follows: TGTGCCATCAGTGAGTCAGGCATAGCGAGCACCGGGGAGCTGTTTTTT.

The rearrangement links TRBV27 to TRBJ1-1, with a tentative D call TRBD1 (5 bases). CDR3 length: 16 amino acids. V gave up 4 bases and J gave up 0 bases, with 15 bases separating them. CDR1 MNHEY and CDR2 SMNVEV come from the germline V gene (reference sequence). CDR3 protein: CASSSRAGLMNTEAFF. The CDR3 DNA is TGTGCCAGCAGTTCCCGGGCAGGGCTAATGAACACTGAAGCTTTCTTT.

The DNA of the CDR3 is TGCGCCAGCAGCGAGACCCCCGCCCTCTACGAGCAGTACTTC. Protein sequence: CASSETPALYEQYF. This chain joins TRBV5-1 and TRBJ2-7, with unresolved D. The CDR3 is made up of 14 amino acids. CDR1 and CDR2 from the germline V gene are SGHRS and YFSETQ. Trimming shortened V by 4 bases and J by 3 bases, and 14 bases separated the two germline ends.

The chain carries TRBV6-5 and TRBJ1-1; 7 positions match TRBD1. The germline CDR1 and CDR2 sequences are MNHEY and SVGAGI. Trimming at V came to 4 bases and at J to 5 bases, leaving 7 bases not matched to a gene. The length of the CDR3 is 14 residues. CDR3 residues: CASSLRGQRTEAFF. The DNA of the CDR3 is TGTGCCAGCAGTTTGAGGGGGCAGAGGACTGAAGCTTTCTTT.

The chain employs TRBV5-4 and TRBJ1-2; D possibly corresponds to TRBD1 (6 bases). Trimming stripped 5 bases from V and 7 bases from J, with 15 bases between. The CDR3 is 13 residues long. Germline V gene data show CDR1 as SGHNT and CDR2 as YYREEE (reference sequence). In nucleotides, the CDR3 is TGTGCCAGCAGTAACAGGGATATGTTTGGCTACACCTTC. This codes for CASSNRDMFGYTF.

The CDR3: CASSLTGGRSYEQYF. CDR3 coding DNA: TGCGCCAGCAGCCTCACGGGGGGGAGGTCCTACGAGCAGTACTTC. The gene calls are TRBV4-1 and TRBJ2-7, with TRBD2 matching over 8 bases. From germline, CDR1 is MGHRA and CDR2 YSYEKL. The CDR3 loop spans 15 amino acids. Trimming took 4 bases from V and 1 from J; bases not matched to a gene: 6.

The chain has TRBV18 and TRBJ1-1, with D possibly being TRBD1 (6 bases). The germline gives CDR1 KGHSH, CDR2 LQKENI. This CDR3 contains 14 residues. V lost 1 base, J lost 8 bases, and 14 bases lay in between. The CDR3 DNA sequence: TGTGCCAGCTCACCACAGGACAGCCTGGGGGAAGCTTTCTTT. This gives the protein CASSPQDSLGEAFF. The full variable domain, rest sourced from reference TRBV18 and TRBJ1-1, is NAGVMQNPRHLVRRRGQEARLRCSPMKGHSHVYWYRQLPEEGLKFMVYLQKENIIDESGMPKERFSAEFPKEGPSILRIQQVVRGDSAAYFCASSPQDSLGEAFFGQGTRLTVV.

The chain joins TRBV29-1 to TRBJ2-1, with 7 positions matching TRBD2. CDR3 size: 15 residues. Germline V CDR1 and CDR2: SQVTM, ANQGSEA. V was pared by 7 bases and J by 0 bases, with 9 bases of the junction left unmatched. CDR3 DNA sequence: TGCAGCGGTAAAGGCGGCGGGAGCTCCTACAATGAGCAGTTCTTC. Residues: CSGKGGGSSYNEQFF.

The rearrangement uses TRBV11-2 and TRBJ1-6; 7 bases are shared with TRBD1. Germline V lookup: CDR1 SGHAT, CDR2 FQNNGV. V lost 3 bases and J lost 4; bases outside the gene matches: 3. This CDR3 is 15 amino acids long. CDR3 in DNA: TGTGCCAGCAGCTTGGGGACAGCTTATAATTCACCCCTCCACTTT. The encoded protein is CASSLGTAYNSPLHF.

V and J are TRBV5-1 and TRBJ2-7; D may be TRBD1 or TRBD2 (5 bases each). Germline V lookup: CDR1 SGHRS, CDR2 YFSETQ. CDR3 length: 15 residues. V lost 0 bases and J lost 3, with 13 bases in between. The CDR3 protein is CASSLGSRGDYEQYF. DNA for the CDR3: TGCGCCAGCAGCTTGGGATCTAGAGGGGACTACGAGCAGTACTTC.

The chain joins TRBV18 to TRBJ2-3; 7 bases match TRBD1. The CDR3 runs 14 residues. V shed 4 bases and J 2 bases; nucleotides not matched to a gene: 3. Germline CDR1 and CDR2: KGHSH and LQKENI. The CDR3 DNA sequence: TGTGCCAGCTCACTGGACAGGTACACAGATACGCAGTATTTT. This codes for CASSLDRYTDTQYF.